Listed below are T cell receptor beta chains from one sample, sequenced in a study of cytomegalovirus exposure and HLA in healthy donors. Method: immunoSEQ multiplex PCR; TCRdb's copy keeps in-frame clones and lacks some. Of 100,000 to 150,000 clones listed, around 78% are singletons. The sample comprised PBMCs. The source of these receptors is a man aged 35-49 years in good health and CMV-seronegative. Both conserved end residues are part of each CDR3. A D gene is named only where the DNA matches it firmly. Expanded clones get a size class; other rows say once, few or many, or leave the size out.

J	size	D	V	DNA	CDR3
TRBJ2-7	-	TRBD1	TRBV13	TGTGCCAGCAGCCTAGCCGGGACAGGCTACGAGCAGTACTTC	CASSLAGTGYEQYF
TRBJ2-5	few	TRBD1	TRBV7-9	TGTGCCAGCAGCCCGAGGGACAGGGGGCCTCTGGAGACCCAGTACTTC	CASSPRDRGPLETQYF
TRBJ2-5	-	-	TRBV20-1	TGCAGTGCTAGTTATGAAGAGACCCAGTACTTC	CSASYEETQYF
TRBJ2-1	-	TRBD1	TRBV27	TGTGCCAGCAGACAACTAGGACAGGGAGTAGGAGGGAATGAGCAGTTCTTC	CASRQLGQGVGGNEQFF
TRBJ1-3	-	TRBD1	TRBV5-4	TGTGCCAGCAGCCGGGACAGCTCTGGAAACACCATATATTTT	CASSRDSSGNTIYF
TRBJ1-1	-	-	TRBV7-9	TGTGCCAGCAGCTTAGTCGGCAGGGTCAACACTGAAGCTTTCTTT	CASSLVGRVNTEAFF
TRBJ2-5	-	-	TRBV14	TGTGCCAGCAGCCCGGGGTACCAAGAGACCCAGTACTTC	CASSPGYQETQYF
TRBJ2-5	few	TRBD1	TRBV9	TGTGCCAGCAGCGCAATTCCGGGACAGGGTTTGGAGACCCAGTACTTC	CASSAIPGQGLETQYF
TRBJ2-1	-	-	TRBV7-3	TGTGCCAGCAGCTTAAATTCGGATGAGCAGTTCTTC	CASSLNSDEQFF
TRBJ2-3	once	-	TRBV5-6	TGTGCCAGCCACTCGACCGGGACACGGAGCACAGATACGCAGTATTTT	CASHSTGTRSTDTQYF
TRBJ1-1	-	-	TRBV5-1	TGCGCCAGCAGCTTGGAAGGGGCGGGGACTGAAGCTTTCTTT	CASSLEGAGTEAFF
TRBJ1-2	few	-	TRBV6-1	TGTGCCAGCAGTGGGACAGCCTATGGCTACACCTTC	CASSGTAYGYTF
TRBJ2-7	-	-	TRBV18	TGTGCCAGCCAACCCACCCAGGGAAGTGCCTGGGAGCAGTACTTC	CASQPTQGSAWEQYF
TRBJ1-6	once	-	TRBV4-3	TGCGCCAGCAGCCAAGATATCAATTCACCCCTCCACTTT	CASSQDINSPLHF
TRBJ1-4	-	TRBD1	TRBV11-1	TGTGCCAGCAGCTTAACAGGGGGGCCTCGTGAAAAACTGTTTTTT	CASSLTGGPREKLFF
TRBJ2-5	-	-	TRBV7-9	TGTGCCAGCAGCTTAGTCGGGGTGGAGACCCAGTACTTC	CASSLVGVETQYF
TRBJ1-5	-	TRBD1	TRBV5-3	TGTGCCAGAAGTTTTCCTCGGAGGGGACAGGTTAATCAGCCCCAGCATTTT	CARSFPRRGQVNQPQHF
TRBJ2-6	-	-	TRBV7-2	TGTGCCAGCAGCTTAAACAGGGCCAACGTCCTGACTTTC	CASSLNRANVLTF
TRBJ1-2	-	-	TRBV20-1	TGCAGGGGAGGGGCTATGGAGGGCTACACCTTC	CRGGAMEGYTF
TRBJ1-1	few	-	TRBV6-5	TGTGCCAGCAGTTATAGCTCAGTGGACACTGAAGCTTTCTTT	CASSYSSVDTEAFF
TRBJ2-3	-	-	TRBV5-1	TGCGCCAGCAGCTCCCTGGGACACCGCACAGATACGCAGTATTTT	CASSSLGHRTDTQYF
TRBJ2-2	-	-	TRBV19	TGTGCCAGTATCATGGCTAGTGGGGAGCTGTTTTTT	CASIMASGELFF
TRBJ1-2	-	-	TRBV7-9	TGTGCCAGCAACGACCCGGGGATCTCCTATGGCTACACCTTC	CASNDPGISYGYTF
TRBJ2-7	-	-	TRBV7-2	TGTGCCAGCAGCTTCCCGGAGAGATACGAGCAGTACTTC	CASSFPERYEQYF
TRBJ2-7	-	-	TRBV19	TGTGCCAGTAGTATACGGTCTGAGGATTACGAGCAGTACTTC	CASSIRSEDYEQYF
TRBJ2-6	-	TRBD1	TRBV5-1	TGCGCCAGCAGCTTGGTAGGGACAGGGACTGGGGCCAACGTCCTGACTTTC	CASSLVGTGTGANVLTF
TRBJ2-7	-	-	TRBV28	TGTGCCAGCAGACCGGGACACGCCGGGGGGGAGCAGTACTTC	CASRPGHAGGEQYF
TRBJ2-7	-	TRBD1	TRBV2	TGTGCCAGCAGTACAGGGGGCCGTTTCTACGAGCAGTACTTC	CASSTGGRFYEQYF
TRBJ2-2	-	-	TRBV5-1	TGCGCCAGCAGCTTGGATGGGGGCCCGACCGGGGAGCTGTTTTTT	CASSLDGGPTGELFF
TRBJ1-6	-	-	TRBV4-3	TGCGCCAGCAGCCAAGAAGATGAAGCGCAGATCTATAATTCACCCCTCCACTTT	CASSQEDEAQIYNSPLHF
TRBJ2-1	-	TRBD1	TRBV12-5	TGTGCTAGTGGTTTGGTTATCATGGACAGGCTCAATGAGCAGTTCTTC	CASGLVIMDRLNEQFF
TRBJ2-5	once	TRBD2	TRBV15	TGTGCCACCAGCAGGACTAGCGGGGGCCAAGAGACCCAGTACTTC	CATSRTSGGQETQYF
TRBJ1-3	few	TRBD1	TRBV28	TGTGCCAGCTGGTCACGGGACAGGAGAGGAAACACCATATATTTT	CASWSRDRRGNTIYF
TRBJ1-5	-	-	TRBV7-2	TGTGCCAGCAGCTTATATCGGAGCAATCAGCCCCAGCATTTT	CASSLYRSNQPQHF
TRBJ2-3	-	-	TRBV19	TGTGCCAGTAGTTTTTCGGGGGATACGCAGTATTTT	CASSFSGDTQYF
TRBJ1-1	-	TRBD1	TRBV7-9	TGTGCCAGCAGCTTTTCCATCCCAGGGGGTGAAGCTTTCTTT	CASSFSIPGGEAFF
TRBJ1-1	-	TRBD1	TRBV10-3	TGTGCCGCTCTGGGACAGGGTCCACCTGGGGGAGCTTTCTTT	CAALGQGPPGGAFF
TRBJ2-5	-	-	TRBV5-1	TGCGCCAGCAGCTTGGATTCTAGGAAGGAGACCCAGTACTTC	CASSLDSRKETQYF
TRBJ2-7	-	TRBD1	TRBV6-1	TGTGCCAGCAGCCTGCAGGGGGCATACGAGCAGTACTTC	CASSLQGAYEQYF
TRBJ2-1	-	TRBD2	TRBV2	TGTGCCAGCAGGCGGAGGGAGGGCTCCTACAATGAGCAGTTCTTC	CASRRREGSYNEQFF
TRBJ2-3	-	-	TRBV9	TGTGCCAGCAGCGTAGAGGCAGGCCCTACTAGCACAGATACGCAGTATTTT	CASSVEAGPTSTDTQYF
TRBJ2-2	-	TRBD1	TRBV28	TGTGCCAGCAGAGCAAGACAGGGTAGCACCGGGGAGCTGTTTTTT	CASRARQGSTGELFF
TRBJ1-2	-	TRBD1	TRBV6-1	TGTGCCACGCGACCGGGACAGTCAAACTATGGCTACACCTTC	CATRPGQSNYGYTF
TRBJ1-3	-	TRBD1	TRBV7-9	TGTGCCAGCAGGCACAGGGGGCCTATCTCTGGAAACACCATATATTTT	CASRHRGPISGNTIYF
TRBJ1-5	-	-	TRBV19	TGTGCCAGTAGTTCGGGATTTAGGCAGCCCCAGCATTTT	CASSSGFRQPQHF
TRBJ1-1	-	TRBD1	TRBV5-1	TGCGCCAGCAGCTTGGGACAGGGGGTGGTAGCTTTCTTT	CASSLGQGVVAFF
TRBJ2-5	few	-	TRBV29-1	TGCAGCGTTGAATCGGGAAGAGGAGAGACCCAGTACTTC	CSVESGRGETQYF
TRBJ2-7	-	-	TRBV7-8	TGTGCCAGCAGCTTAGCAGGGAGTATAACCTACGAGCAGTACTTC	CASSLAGSITYEQYF
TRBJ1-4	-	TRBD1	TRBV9	TGTGCCAGCAACCGGGGACAGGGAACAACTAATGAAAAACTGTTTTTT	CASNRGQGTTNEKLFF